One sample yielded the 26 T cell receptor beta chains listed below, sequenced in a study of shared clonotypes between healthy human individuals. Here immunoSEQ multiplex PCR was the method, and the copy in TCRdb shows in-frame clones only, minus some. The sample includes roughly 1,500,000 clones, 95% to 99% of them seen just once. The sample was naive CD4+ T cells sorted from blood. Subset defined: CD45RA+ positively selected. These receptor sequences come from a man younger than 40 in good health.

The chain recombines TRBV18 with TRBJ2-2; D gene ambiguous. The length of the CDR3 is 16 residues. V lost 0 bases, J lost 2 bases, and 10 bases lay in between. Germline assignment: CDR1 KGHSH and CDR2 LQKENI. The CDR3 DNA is TGTGCCAGCTCACCACCGAACACTATCAACACCGGGGAGCTGTTTTTT. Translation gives CASSPPNTINTGELFF.

The CDR3 sequence is CAWSVRRDGNQPQHF. As DNA, the CDR3 is TGTGCCTGGAGTGTAAGGAGGGATGGGAATCAGCCCCAGCATTTT. This chain connects TRBV30 to TRBJ1-5, with D hard to call. Germline lookup yields CDR1 GTSNPN and CDR2 SVGIG (reference sequence). The CDR3 contains 15 residues. With 0 bases removed from V and 4 bases from J, the gap between germline ends came to 13 bases.

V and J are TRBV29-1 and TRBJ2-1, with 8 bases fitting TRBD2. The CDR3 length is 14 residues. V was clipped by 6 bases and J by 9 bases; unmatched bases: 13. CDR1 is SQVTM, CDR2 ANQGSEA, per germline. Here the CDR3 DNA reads TGCAGCGTCCACGACTTAGCGGGGTGGAGTGAGCAGTTCTTC. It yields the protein CSVHDLAGWSEQFF.

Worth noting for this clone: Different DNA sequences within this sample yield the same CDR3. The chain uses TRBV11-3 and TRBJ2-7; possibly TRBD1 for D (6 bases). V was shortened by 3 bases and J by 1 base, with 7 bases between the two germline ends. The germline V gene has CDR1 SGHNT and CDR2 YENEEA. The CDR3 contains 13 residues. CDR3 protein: CASSLDSSYEQYF. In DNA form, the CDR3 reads TGTGCCAGCAGCTTGGACAGTTCCTACGAGCAGTACTTC.

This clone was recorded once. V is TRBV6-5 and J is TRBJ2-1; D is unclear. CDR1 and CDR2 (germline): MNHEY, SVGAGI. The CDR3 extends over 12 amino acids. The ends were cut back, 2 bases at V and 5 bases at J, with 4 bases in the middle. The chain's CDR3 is CASSYTDNEQFF. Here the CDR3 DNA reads TGTGCCAGCAGTTACACGGACAATGAGCAGTTCTTC.

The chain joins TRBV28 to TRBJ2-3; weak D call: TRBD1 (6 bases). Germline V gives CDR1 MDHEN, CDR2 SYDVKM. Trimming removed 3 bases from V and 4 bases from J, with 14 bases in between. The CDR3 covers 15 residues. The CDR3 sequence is CASSFPQGYPDTQYF. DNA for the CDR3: TGTGCCAGCAGTTTCCCACAGGGTTACCCAGATACGCAGTATTTT.

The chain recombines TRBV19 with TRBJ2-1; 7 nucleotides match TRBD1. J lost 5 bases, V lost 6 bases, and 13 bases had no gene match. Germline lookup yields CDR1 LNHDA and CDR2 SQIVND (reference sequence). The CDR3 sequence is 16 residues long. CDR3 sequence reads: CASRSPMGQLDNEQFF. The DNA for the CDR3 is TGTGCCAGTAGGTCACCTATGGGACAGCTCGACAATGAGCAGTTCTTC.

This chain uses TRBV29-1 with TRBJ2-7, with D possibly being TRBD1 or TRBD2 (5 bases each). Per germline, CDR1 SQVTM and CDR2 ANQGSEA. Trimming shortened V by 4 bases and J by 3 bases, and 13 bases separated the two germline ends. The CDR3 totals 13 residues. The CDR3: CSVVPGPIYEQYF. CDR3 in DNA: TGCAGCGTTGTACCGGGACCCATCTACGAGCAGTACTTC.

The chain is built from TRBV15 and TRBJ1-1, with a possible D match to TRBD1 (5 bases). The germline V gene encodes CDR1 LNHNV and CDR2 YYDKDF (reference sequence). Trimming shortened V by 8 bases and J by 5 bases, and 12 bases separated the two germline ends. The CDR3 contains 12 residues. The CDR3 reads CATSGGGTEAFF. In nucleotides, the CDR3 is TGTGCCACCTCCGGGGGAGGTACTGAAGCTTTCTTT.

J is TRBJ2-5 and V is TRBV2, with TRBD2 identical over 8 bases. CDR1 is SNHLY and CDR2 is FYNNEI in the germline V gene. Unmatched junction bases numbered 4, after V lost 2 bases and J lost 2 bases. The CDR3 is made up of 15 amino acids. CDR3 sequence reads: CASSERRGVQETQYF. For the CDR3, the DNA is TGTGCCAGCAGTGAACGGCGGGGGGTTCAAGAGACCCAGTACTTC. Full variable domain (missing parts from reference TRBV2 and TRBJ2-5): EPEVTQTPSHQVTQMGQEVILRCVPISNHLYFYWYRQILGQKVEFLVSFYNNEISEKSEIFDDQFSVERPDGSNFTLKIRSTKLEDSAMYFCASSERRGVQETQYFGPGTRLLVL.

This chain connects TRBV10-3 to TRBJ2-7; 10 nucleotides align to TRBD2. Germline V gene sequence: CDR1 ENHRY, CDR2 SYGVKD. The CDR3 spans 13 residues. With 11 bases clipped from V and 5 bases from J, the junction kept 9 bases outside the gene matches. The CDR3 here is CASAGTSVNEQYF. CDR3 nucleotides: TGTGCCTCCGCCGGGACTAGCGTTAACGAGCAGTACTTC.

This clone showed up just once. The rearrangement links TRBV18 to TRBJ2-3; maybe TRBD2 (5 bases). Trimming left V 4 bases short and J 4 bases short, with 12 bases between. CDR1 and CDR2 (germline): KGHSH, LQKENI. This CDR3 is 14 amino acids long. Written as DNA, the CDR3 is TGTGCCAGCTCACGGGAGAGGAGCTCAGATACGCAGTATTTT. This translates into CASSRERSSDTQYF.

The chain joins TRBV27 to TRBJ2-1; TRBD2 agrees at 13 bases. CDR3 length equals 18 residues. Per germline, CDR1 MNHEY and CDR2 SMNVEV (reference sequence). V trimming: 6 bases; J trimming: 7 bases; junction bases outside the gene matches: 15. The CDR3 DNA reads TGTGCCAGCAGCTTTCCCCCCTTACTAGCGGGAGGGAGGAATGAGCAGTTCTTC. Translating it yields CASSFPPLLAGGRNEQFF.

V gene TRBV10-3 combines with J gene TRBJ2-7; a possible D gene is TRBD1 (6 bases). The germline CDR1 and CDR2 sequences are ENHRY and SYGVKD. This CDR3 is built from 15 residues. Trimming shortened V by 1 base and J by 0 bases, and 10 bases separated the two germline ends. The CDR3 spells CAISEWTVFSYEQYF. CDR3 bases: TGTGCCATCAGTGAGTGGACAGTTTTCTCCTACGAGCAGTACTTC.

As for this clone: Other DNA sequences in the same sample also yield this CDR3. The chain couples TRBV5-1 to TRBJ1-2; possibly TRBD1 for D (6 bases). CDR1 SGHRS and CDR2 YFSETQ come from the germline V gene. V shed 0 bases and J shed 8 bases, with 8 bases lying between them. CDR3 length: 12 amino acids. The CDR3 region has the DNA TGCGCCAGCAGCTTGGACAGGGACGGCTACACCTTC. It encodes CASSLDRDGYTF.

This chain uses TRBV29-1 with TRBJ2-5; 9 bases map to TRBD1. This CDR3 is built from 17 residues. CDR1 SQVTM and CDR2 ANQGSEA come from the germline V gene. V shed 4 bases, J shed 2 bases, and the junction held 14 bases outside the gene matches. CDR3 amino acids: CSVAGLRTGDKQETQYF. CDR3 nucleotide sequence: TGCAGCGTTGCGGGGCTACGGACAGGGGACAAACAAGAGACCCAGTACTTC.

The CDR3 spells CASSPPGVKDTQYF. In nucleotides, the CDR3 is TGTGCCAGCTCACCACCGGGAGTGAAAGATACGCAGTATTTT. V is TRBV18 and J is TRBJ2-3; D may be TRBD2 (5 bases). V was trimmed by 0 bases and J by 5 bases, leaving 9 bases between them. The CDR3 length is 14 residues. Germline lookup yields CDR1 KGHSH and CDR2 LQKENI. Full variable domain (rest looked up from reference TRBV18 and TRBJ2-3): NAGVMQNPRHLVRRRGQEARLRCSPMKGHSHVYWYRQLPEEGLKFMVYLQKENIIDESGMPKERFSAEFPKEGPSILRIQQVVRGDSAAYFCASSPPGVKDTQYFGPGTRLTVL.

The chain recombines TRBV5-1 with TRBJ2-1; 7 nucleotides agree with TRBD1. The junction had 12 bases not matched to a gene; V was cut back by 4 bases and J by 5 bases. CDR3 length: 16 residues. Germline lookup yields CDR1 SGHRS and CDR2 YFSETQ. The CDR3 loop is CASSRLFRDRNNEQFF. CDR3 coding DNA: TGCGCCAGCAGCCGACTATTCCGGGACAGAAACAATGAGCAGTTCTTC.

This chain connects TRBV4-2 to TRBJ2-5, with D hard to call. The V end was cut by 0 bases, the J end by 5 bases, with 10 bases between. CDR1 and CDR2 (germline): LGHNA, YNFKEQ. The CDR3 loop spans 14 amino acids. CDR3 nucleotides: TGTGCCAGCAGCCAAGAGAGAAATCCGGAGACCCAGTACTTC. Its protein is CASSQERNPETQYF.

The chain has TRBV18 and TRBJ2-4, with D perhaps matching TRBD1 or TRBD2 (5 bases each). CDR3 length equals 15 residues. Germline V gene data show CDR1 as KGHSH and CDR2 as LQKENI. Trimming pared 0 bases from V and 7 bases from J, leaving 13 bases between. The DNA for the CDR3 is TGTGCCAGCTCACCACCGAGCGGACATGGGAACATTCAGTACTTC. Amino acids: CASSPPSGHGNIQYF.

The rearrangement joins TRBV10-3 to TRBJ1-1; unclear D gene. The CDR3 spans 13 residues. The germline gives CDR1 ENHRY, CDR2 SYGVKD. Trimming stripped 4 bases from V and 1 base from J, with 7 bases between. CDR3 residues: CAISVQENTEAFF. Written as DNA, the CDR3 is TGTGCCATCAGTGTTCAAGAGAACACTGAAGCTTTCTTT.

CDR3 nucleotide sequence: TGTGCCAGCAGCCAACGGAATTCCTACGAGCAGTACTTC. Translating it yields CASSQRNSYEQYF. The J gene is TRBJ2-7, the V gene TRBV7-3; D unresolved. The germline CDR1 and CDR2 sequences are SGHTA and FQGTGA. The CDR3 extends over 13 amino acids. Trimming left V 5 bases short and J 1 base short, with 9 bases between.

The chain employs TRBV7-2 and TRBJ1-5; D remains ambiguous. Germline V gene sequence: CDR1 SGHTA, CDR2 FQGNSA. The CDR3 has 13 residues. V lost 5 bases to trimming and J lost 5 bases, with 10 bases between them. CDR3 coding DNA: TGTGCCAGCAGCCCCCGGATCCATCAGCCCCAGCATTTT. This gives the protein CASSPRIHQPQHF.

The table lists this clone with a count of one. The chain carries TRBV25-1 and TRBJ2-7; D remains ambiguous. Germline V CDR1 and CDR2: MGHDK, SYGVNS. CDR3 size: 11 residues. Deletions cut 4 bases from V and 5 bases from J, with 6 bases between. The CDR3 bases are TGTGCCAGCAGTGCCTTGGACGAGCAGTACTTC. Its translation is CASSALDEQYF.

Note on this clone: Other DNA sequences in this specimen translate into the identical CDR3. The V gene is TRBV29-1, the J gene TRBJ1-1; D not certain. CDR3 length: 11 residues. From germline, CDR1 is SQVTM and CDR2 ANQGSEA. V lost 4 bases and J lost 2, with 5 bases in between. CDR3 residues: CSVGRNTEAFF. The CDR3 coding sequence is TGCAGCGTTGGAAGAAACACTGAAGCTTTCTTT.

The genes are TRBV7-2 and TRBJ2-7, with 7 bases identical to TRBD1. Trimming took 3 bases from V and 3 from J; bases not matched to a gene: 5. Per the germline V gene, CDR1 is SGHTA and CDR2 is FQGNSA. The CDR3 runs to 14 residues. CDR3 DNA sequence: TGTGCCAGCAGCTTCGACAGGGATTACTACGAGCAGTACTTC. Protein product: CASSFDRDYYEQYF.